A selection of T cell receptor beta chains follows, all from one sample in a study of control samples from healthy donors and cancer patients. Measured with immunoSEQ multiplex PCR; TCRdb has only the in-frame clones, and not every one. The sample shows fewer than 90,000 clones, less than 95% of them seen only once. Specimen: blood. These TCRs come from a woman aged 40-49 years in good health. Both conserved end residues are part of each CDR3. A D gene is named only where the DNA matches it firmly. Some rows mark clone size as missing; the rest say once, few, many or name a class of expanded clone.

j_call clone_size v_call d_call cdr3_nt cdr3_aa
TRBJ1-2 - TRBV9 - TGTGCCAGCAGCGTAGGACCCGTCCGGGGGTATGGCTACACCTTC CASSVGPVRGYGYTF
TRBJ1-6 - TRBV6-5 TRBD1 TGTGCCAGCAGCAACCCCGACAGGGATTCACCCCTCCACTTT CASSNPDRDSPLHF
TRBJ2-4 - TRBV27 - TGTGCCAGCAGTCCGCGGGCAGGCCCCAAAAACATTCAGTACTTC CASSPRAGPKNIQYF
TRBJ2-7 - TRBV5-8 - TGTGCCAGCAGCTTAGTTGGCAGTATTGGGTACGAGCAGTACTTC CASSLVGSIGYEQYF
TRBJ2-7 once TRBV24-1 TRBD1 TGTGCCACCAGTGATCCGGCCGGGACAGGGCTCGAGCAGTACTTC CATSDPAGTGLEQYF
TRBJ2-3 - TRBV6-4 TRBD2 TGTGCCAGCAGTGACTGGCGGGGGGGCCCAGATACGCAGTATTTT CASSDWRGGPDTQYF
TRBJ2-7 - TRBV19 TRBD2 TGTGCCAGTAGTGTCACGGGACTAGGACTCTACGAGCAGTACTTC CASSVTGLGLYEQYF
TRBJ2-7 - TRBV28 TRBD1 TGTGCCAGCAGTTATCGGGACAGTACCTACGAGCAGTACTTC CASSYRDSTYEQYF
TRBJ1-4 - TRBV4-2 - TGTGCCAGCAGCCAAGCTCGGGAGGGACATGAAAAACTGTTTTTT CASSQAREGHEKLFF
TRBJ2-2 - TRBV6-5 - TGTGCCAGCAGAGGAATCGGGGAGCTGTTTTTT CASRGIGELFF
TRBJ2-3 - TRBV6-6 - TGTGCCAGCAGTTACACCCCGCCCAGGGACACAGATACGCAGTATTTT CASSYTPPRDTDTQYF
TRBJ2-7 - TRBV6-1 - TGTGCCAGCAGTGAAGCGTGGAGTGGCAGGGACGAGCAGTACTTC CASSEAWSGRDEQYF
TRBJ1-2 - TRBV7-9 TRBD1 TGTGCCAGCCGGACAGGGGCCGAAAATGGCTACACCTTC CASRTGAENGYTF
TRBJ2-1 - TRBV29-1 - TGCAGCGTTGAAAGTTCGTCTCTCGATGAGCAGTTCTTC CSVESSSLDEQFF
TRBJ1-2 - TRBV7-2 - TGTGCCAGCAGCTTAGCGCTTAGTTCCTATGGCTACACCTTC CASSLALSSYGYTF
TRBJ1-5 - TRBV7-7 TRBD1 TGTGCTAGCAGCTTAGACCGGGACAGTAGCAATCAGCCCCAGCATTTT CASSLDRDSSNQPQHF
TRBJ2-1 - TRBV5-1 TRBD1 TGCGCCAGCAGCTTGCGGCAGGGGGTGGACAATGAGCAGTTCTTC CASSLRQGVDNEQFF
TRBJ2-3 - TRBV6-5 - TGTGCCAGCAGTTCCCCCGACCCCTCGGATACGCAGTATTTT CASSSPDPSDTQYF
TRBJ1-3 - TRBV12-5 - TGTGCTAGTGGTTTGGAGGAGGGCGCTCCCATATATTTT CASGLEEGAPIYF
TRBJ2-7 - TRBV6-4 - TGTGCCAGCAGTGACTCGAGTCCGGGGATCTCCTACGAGCAGTACTTC CASSDSSPGISYEQYF
TRBJ2-2 - TRBV7-8 - TGTGCCAGCAGCTTAGCAGTGGTGAGGAACACCGGGGAGCTGTTTTTT CASSLAVVRNTGELFF
TRBJ1-3 - TRBV9 - TGTGCCAGCAGCGTAGATGGGAGCTCTGGAAACACCATATATTTT CASSVDGSSGNTIYF
TRBJ2-3 once TRBV7-9 - TGTGCCAGCAGCTTAATGGTCAGCACAGATACGCAGTATTTT CASSLMVSTDTQYF
TRBJ2-3 - TRBV18 TRBD2 TGTGCCAGCTCACCACCATCGGGAGGTGTAGATACGCAGTATTTT CASSPPSGGVDTQYF
TRBJ2-5 - TRBV5-6 - TGTGCCAGCAGCTTGGAGGGGGGACGAGAGACCCAGTACTTC CASSLEGGRETQYF
TRBJ2-7 - TRBV19 - TGTGCCAGTAGTAGGGACCGAAACTCCTACGAGCAGTACTTC CASSRDRNSYEQYF
TRBJ1-1 - TRBV12-5 - TGTGCTAGTGGTTTGGTACTACGGCCAGGACGAACTGAAGCTTTCTTT CASGLVLRPGRTEAFF
TRBJ1-3 - TRBV5-8 TRBD1 TGTGCCAGCAGCGGGACAGGGGAAACTGGAAACACCATATATTTT CASSGTGETGNTIYF
TRBJ2-5 - TRBV5-1 - TGCGCCAGCAGCTTGATACAAGGGTTGTGGGAGACCCAGTACTTC CASSLIQGLWETQYF
TRBJ1-2 - TRBV7-9 - TGTGCCAGCAGCCGCCCGTTAGGGGAAGAAATCTATGGCTACACCTTC CASSRPLGEEIYGYTF
TRBJ2-3 - TRBV7-9 TRBD2 TGTGCCAGCAGCGCCCTAGCGGACAGCACAGATACGCAGTATTTT CASSALADSTDTQYF
TRBJ1-5 - TRBV4-1 - TGCGCCAGCAGCCAAGATCAGGGAAATCAGCATTTT CASSQDQGNQHF
TRBJ1-6 - TRBV27 - TGTGCCAGCAGTTTATCGGGTGGTTGGTCCTATAATTCACCCCTCCACTTT CASSLSGGWSYNSPLHF
TRBJ2-2 - TRBV30 TRBD2 TGTGCCGGGCCCGGGGGGACCGGGGAGCTGTTTTTT CAGPGGTGELFF
TRBJ1-3 - TRBV18 - TGTGCCAGCTCCCCCAGAGGGGGTCAGAGCTCTGGAAACACCATATATTTT CASSPRGGQSSGNTIYF
TRBJ2-3 - TRBV6-5 TRBD2 TGTGCCAGCAGTTACGGACTAGCGGGGACCCTAGAGTATTTT CASSYGLAGTLEYF
TRBJ2-7 - TRBV29-1 TRBD2 TGCAGCGTTGATGGGGTGGCTGGACTAGGGTCCTACGAGCAGTACTTC CSVDGVAGLGSYEQYF
TRBJ2-7 once TRBV7-6 TRBD1 TGTGCCAGCAGCTCATATCAGGGGGACAGGGACGACGAGCAGTACTTC CASSSYQGDRDDEQYF
TRBJ2-3 - TRBV5-6 - TGTGCCAGCAGCGGCTTCACAGATACGCAGTATTTT CASSGFTDTQYF
TRBJ1-3 - TRBV11-3 - TGTGCCAGCAGCTTAGGAGAACCTGGAAACACCATATATTTT CASSLGEPGNTIYF
TRBJ1-4 - TRBV7-9 - TGTGCCAGCAGCCCCCAGGGACTATTAATGATAGAAAAACTGTTTTTT CASSPQGLLMIEKLFF